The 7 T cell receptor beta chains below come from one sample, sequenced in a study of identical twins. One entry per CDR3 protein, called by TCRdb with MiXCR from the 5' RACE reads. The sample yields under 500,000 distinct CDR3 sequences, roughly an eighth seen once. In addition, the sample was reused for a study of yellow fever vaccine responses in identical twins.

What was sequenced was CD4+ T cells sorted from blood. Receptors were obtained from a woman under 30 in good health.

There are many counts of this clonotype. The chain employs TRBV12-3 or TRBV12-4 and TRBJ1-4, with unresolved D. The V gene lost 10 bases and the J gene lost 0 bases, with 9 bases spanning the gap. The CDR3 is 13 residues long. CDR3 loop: CAKRGATNEKLFF. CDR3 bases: TGTGCCAAGCGGGGTGCAACTAATGAAAAACTGTTTTTT.

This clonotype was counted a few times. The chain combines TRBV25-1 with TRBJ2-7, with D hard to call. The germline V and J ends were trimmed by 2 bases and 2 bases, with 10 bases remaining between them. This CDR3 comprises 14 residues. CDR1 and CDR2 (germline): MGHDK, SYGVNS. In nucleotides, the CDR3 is TGTGCCAGCAGTGAACCGACACGTACCTACGAGCAGTACTTC. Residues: CASSEPTRTYEQYF.

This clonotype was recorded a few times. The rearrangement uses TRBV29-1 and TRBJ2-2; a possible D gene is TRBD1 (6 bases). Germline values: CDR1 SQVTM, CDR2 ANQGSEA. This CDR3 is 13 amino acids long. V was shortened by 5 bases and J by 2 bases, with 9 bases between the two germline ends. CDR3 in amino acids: CSVTTGNTGELFF. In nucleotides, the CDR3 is TGCAGCGTTACGACAGGAAACACCGGGGAGCTGTTTTTT.

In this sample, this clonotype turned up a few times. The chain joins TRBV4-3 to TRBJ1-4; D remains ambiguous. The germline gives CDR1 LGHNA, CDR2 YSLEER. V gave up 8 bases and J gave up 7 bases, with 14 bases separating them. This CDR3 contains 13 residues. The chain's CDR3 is CASQSLGVEKLFF. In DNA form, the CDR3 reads TGCGCCAGCCAAAGCCTTGGAGTTGAAAAACTGTTTTTT.

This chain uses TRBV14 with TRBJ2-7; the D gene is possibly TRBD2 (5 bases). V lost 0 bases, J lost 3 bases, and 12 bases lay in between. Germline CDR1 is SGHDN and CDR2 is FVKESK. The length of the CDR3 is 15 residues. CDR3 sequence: CASSQEGAIDYEQYF. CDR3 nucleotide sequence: TGTGCCAGCAGCCAAGAGGGAGCGATAGACTACGAGCAGTACTTC.

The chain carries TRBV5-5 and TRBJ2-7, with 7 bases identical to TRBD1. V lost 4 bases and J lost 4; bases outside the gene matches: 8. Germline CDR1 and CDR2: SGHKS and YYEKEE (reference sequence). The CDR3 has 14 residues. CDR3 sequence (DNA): TGTGCCAGCAGCCCTTACCCGGGACAGTACGAGCAGTACTTC. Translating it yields CASSPYPGQYEQYF. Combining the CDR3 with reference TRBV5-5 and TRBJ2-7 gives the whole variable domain DAGVTQSPTHLIKTRGQQVTLRCSPISGHKSVSWYQQVLGQGPQFIFQYYEKEERGRGNFPDRFSARQFPNYSSELNVNALLLGDSALYLCASSPYPGQYEQYFGPGTRLTVT.

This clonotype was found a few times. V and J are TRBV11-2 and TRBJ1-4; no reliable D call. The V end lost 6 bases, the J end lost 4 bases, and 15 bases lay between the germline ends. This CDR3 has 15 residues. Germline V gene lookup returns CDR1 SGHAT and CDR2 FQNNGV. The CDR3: CASRLSGNHNEKLFF. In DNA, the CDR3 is TGTGCCAGCAGATTATCCGGGAACCATAATGAAAAACTGTTTTTT.